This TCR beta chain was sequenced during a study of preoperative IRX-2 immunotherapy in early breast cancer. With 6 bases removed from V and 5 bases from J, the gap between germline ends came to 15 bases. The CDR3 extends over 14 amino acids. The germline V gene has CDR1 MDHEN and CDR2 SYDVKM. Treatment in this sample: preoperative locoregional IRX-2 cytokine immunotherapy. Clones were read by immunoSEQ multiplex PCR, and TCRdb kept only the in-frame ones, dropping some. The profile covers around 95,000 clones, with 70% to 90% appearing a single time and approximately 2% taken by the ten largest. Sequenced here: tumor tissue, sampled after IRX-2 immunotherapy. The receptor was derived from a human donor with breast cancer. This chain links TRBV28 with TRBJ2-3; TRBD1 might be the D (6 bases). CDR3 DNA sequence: TGTGCCAGCAGCCCACCACAGGGAATAGATACGCAGTATTTT. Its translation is CASSPPQGIDTQYF.